This T cell receptor beta chain originates from a study of low-dose radiotherapy and immunotherapy resistance in tumors. Study in general: Daily oral aspirin at 300 mg began on cycle 1 day 1 and lasted four cycles.

This clonotype was observed a few times. Alpha and beta chains were covered, as first-strand cDNA relied on TRAV- and TRBV-specific primers. TCR amplification used 20 to 25 PCR cycles, a constant-region primer and a V-primer adapter. TCRdb reprocessed the reads via MiXCR and lists one record per CDR3 protein. The sample comprises tens of thousands of distinct CDR3 sequences, just under 9.5% of which are singletons, and around 0.96% rests with the top ten. Germline V CDR1 and CDR2: SGDLS, YYNGEE. This CDR3 has 14 residues. V lost 4 bases to trimming and J lost 5 bases, with 13 bases between them. Time point here: before trial treatment.

The clonotype originates from a male donor with prostate cancer. The chain recombines TRBV9 with TRBJ2-1, with D perhaps TRBD1 (6 bases). Sequences were derived from PBMCs, sampled before treatment. This CDR3 reads CASSPPTGDNEQFF. The CDR3 DNA follows: TGTGCCAGCAGCCCACCGACAGGAGACAATGAGCAGTTCTTC.